This TCR beta chain is from a study of response to subunit inactivated influenza vaccine. Notes on the study in general: Each seasonal influenza vaccination, the authors suggested, recruits few new T cells.

CDR1 is MNHNS and CDR2 is SASEGT in the germline V gene. This CDR3 region has 13 residues. J was trimmed by 3 bases and V by 7 bases; bases with no gene match: 4. Each CDR3 protein is one row after TCRdb ran MiXCR on the RT-PCR reads. This table has some 500,000 distinct CDR3 sequences, 25% appearing once. Comments on this clonotype: The target antigen is unknown.

Sequencing was performed on CD4+ T cells sorted from PBMCs, taken 5 days after vaccination. The TCR sequence derives from a man in his forties or fifties who received an inactivated influenza vaccine. The chain is built from TRBV6-1 and TRBJ2-3; 7 bases map to TRBD2. The CDR3, as DNA: TGTGCCAGCAAGACGGGGGGAACAGATACGCAGTATTTT. This sequence encodes CASKTGGTDTQYF.